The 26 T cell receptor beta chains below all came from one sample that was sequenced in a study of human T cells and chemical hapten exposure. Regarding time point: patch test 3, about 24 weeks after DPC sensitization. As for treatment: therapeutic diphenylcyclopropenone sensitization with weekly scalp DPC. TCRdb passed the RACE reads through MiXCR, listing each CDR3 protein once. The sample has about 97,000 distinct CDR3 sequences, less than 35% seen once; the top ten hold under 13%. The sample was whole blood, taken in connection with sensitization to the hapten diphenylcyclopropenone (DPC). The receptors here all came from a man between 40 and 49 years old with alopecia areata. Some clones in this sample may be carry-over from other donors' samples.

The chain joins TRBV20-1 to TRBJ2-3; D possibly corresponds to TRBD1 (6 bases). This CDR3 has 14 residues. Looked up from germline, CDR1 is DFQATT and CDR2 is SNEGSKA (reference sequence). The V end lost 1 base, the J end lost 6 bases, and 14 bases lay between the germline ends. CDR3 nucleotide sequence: TGCAGTGCTAGAGCAGGGCAGGGGAAGGATACGCAGTATTTT. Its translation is CSARAGQGKDTQYF.

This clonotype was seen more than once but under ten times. The CDR3 region has the DNA TGTGCCAGCACCAGATGGGACGGCGGTGGGGAGCAGTACTTC. This encodes CASTRWDGGGEQYF. This sequence joins TRBV9 and TRBJ2-7, with D perhaps TRBD1 or TRBD2 (5 bases each). CDR1 SGDLS and CDR2 YYNGEE come from the germline V gene. The CDR3 covers 14 residues. Trimming left V 6 bases short and J 7 bases short, with 20 bases between.

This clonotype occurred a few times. The CDR3 loop reads CASSQVDSSNQPQHF. The CDR3 DNA sequence: TGTGCCAGCAGCCAAGTTGACAGTAGCAATCAGCCCCAGCATTTT. The chain joins TRBV4-2 to TRBJ1-5; D perhaps matches TRBD1 (5 bases). Germline CDR1 reads LGHNA; CDR2 reads YNFKEQ. V shed 1 base and J shed 0 bases, with 7 bases lying between them. CDR3 size: 15 residues.

CDR3 nucleotides: TGTGCCAGCAGTGAACTCCCTAGCGGGACAGGGGGGGGCGTGCAGTACTTC. It specifies CASSELPSGTGGGVQYF. The gene calls are TRBV2 and TRBJ2-7; 11 nucleotides match TRBD1. The CDR3 loop spans 17 amino acids. Germline V lookup: CDR1 SNHLY, CDR2 FYNNEI. V lost 2 bases, J lost 9 bases, and 15 bases stayed unmatched.

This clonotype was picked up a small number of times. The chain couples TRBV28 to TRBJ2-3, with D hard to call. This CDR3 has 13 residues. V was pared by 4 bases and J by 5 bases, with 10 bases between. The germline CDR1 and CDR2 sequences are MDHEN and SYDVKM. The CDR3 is CASSSPSIDTQYF. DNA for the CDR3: TGTGCCAGCAGTTCCCCATCAATAGATACGCAGTATTTT.

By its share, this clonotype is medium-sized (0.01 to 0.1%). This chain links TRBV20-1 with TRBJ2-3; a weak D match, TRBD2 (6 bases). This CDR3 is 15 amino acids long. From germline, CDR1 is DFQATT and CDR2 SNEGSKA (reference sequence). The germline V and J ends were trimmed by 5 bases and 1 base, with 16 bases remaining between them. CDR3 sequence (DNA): TGCAGTGCTCCGCGAGATCAGCGGGGCACAGATACGCAGTATTTT. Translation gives CSAPRDQRGTDTQYF.

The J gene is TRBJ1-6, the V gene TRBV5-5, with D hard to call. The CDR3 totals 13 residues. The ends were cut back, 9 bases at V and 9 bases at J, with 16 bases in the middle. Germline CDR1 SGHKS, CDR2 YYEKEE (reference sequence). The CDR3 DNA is TGTGCCACCTCAAGGGCGTCTGCTTCACCCCTCCACTTT. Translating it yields CATSRASASPLHF.

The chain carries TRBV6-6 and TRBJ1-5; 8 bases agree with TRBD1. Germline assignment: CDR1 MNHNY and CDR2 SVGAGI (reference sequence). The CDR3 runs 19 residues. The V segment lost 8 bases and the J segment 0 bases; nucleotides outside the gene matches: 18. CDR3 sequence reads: CASLVGPGQEYYSNQPQHF. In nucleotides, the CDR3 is TGTGCCAGCCTAGTGGGACCGGGACAGGAATATTATAGCAATCAGCCCCAGCATTTT.

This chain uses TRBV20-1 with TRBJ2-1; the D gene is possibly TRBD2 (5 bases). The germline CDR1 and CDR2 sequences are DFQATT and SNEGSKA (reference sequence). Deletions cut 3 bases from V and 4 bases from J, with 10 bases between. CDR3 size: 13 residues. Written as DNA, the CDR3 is TGCAGTGCTAGCCAAGCGGTGTACAATGAGCAGTTCTTC. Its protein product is CSASQAVYNEQFF.

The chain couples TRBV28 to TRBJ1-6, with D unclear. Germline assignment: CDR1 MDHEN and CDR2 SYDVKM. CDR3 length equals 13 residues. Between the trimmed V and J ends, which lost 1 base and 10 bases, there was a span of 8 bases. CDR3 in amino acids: CASSLFGRSPLHF. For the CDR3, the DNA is TGTGCCAGCAGTTTATTCGGGCGGTCACCCCTCCACTTT.

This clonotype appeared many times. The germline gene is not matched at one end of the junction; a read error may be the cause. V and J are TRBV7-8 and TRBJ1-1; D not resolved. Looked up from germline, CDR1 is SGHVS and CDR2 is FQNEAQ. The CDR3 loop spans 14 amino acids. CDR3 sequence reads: CASSPQSPNAEAFF. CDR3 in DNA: TGTGCCAGCAGCCCTCAGAGCCCGAACGCTGAAGCTTTCTTT. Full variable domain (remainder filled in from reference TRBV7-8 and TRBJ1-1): GAGVSQSPRYKVAKRGQDVALRCDPISGHVSLFWYQQALGQGPEFLTYFQNEAQLDKSGLPSDRFFAERPEGSVSTLKIQRTQQEDSAVYLCASSPQSPNAEAFFGQGTRLTVV.

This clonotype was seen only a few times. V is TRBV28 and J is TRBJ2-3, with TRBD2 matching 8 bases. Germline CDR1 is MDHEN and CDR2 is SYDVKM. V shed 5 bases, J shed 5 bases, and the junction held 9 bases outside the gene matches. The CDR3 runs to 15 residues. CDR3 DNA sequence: TGTGCCAGCAGTACGCGAGCGGGAGTGATAGATACGCAGTATTTT. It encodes CASSTRAGVIDTQYF. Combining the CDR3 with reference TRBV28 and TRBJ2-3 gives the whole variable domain DVKVTQSSRYLVKRTGEKVFLECVQDMDHENMFWYRQDPGLGLRLIYFSYDVKMKEKGDIPEGYSVSREKKERFSLILESASTNQTSMYLCASSTRAGVIDTQYFGPGTRLTVL.

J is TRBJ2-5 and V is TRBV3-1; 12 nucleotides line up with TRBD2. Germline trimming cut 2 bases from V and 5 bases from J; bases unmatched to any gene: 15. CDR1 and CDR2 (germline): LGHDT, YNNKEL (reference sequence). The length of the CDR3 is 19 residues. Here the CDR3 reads CASSQPRQTSGGLSETQYF. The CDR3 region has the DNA TGTGCCAGCAGCCAACCCCGCCAGACTAGCGGGGGTTTGAGCGAGACCCAGTACTTC.

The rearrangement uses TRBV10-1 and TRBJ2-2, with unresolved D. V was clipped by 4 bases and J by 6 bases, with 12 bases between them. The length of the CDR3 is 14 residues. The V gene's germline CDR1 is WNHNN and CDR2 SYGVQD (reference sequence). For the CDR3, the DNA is TGCGCCAGCAGTGTAGTGAGGTTGGCCGGGGAGCTGTTTTTT. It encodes CASSVVRLAGELFF.

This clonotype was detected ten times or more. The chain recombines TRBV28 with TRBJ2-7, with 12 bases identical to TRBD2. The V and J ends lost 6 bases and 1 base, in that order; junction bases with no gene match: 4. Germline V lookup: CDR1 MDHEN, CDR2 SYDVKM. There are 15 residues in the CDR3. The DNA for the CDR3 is TGTGCCAGCAGCTTGGGGACTAGCGGGTCCTACGAGCAGTACTTC. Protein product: CASSLGTSGSYEQYF.

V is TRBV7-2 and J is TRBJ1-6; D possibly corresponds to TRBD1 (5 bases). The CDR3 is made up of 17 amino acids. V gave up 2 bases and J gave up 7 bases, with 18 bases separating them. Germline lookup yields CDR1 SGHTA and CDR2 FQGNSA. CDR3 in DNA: TGTGCCAGCAGCTTACGGATACGGGGGGGGGAGAATTCACCCCTCCACTTT. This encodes CASSLRIRGGENSPLHF.

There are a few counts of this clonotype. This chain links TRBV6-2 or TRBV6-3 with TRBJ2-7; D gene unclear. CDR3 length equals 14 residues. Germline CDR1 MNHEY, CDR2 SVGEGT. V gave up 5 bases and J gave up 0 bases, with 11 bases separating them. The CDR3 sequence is CASSTTWPSYEQYF. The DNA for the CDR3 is TGTGCCAGCAGTACCACATGGCCCTCCTACGAGCAGTACTTC.

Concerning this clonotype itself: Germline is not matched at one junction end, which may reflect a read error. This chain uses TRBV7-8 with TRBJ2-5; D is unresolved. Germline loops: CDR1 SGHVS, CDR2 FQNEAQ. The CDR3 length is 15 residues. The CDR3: CASSAGSPGQKTQYF. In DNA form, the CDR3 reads TGTGCCAGCAGCGCCGGTAGTCCTGGCCAAAAGACCCAGTACTTC.

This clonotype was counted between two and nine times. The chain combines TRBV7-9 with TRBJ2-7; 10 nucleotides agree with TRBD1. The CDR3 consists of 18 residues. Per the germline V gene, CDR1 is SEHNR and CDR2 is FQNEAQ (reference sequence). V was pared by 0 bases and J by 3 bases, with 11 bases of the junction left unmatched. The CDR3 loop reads CASSLAVSRDRGHYEQYF. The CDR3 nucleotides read TGTGCCAGCAGCTTAGCAGTCTCCCGGGACAGGGGCCACTACGAGCAGTACTTC.

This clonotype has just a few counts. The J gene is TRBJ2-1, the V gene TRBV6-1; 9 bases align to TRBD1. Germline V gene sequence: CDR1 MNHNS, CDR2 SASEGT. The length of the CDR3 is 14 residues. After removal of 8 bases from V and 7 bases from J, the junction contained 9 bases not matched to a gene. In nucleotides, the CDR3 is TGTGCCAGCCTTGCGGACAGGGGCGATAATGAGCAGTTCTTC. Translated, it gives CASLADRGDNEQFF.

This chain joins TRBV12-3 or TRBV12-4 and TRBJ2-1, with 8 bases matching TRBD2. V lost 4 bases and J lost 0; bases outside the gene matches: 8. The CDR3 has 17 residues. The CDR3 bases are TGTGCCAGCAGTTCTGGACGGGAGGGCAGCTCCTACAATGAGCAGTTCTTC. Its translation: CASSSGREGSSYNEQFF.

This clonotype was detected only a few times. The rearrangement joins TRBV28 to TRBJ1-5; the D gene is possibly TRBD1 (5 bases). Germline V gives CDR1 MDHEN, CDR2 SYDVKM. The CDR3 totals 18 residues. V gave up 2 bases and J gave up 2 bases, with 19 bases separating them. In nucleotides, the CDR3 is TGTGCCAGCAGTTTAGGTGCCGGTAGGGGTGGCGGCAATCAGCCCCAGCATTTT. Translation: CASSLGAGRGGGNQPQHF.

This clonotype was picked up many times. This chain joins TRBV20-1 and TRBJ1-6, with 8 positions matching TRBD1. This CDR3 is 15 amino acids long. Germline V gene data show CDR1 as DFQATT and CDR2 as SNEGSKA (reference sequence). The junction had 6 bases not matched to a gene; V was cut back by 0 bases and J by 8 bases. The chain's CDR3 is CSARDPTGAHSPLHF. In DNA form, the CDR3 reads TGCAGTGCTAGAGATCCGACAGGGGCGCATTCACCCCTCCACTTT.

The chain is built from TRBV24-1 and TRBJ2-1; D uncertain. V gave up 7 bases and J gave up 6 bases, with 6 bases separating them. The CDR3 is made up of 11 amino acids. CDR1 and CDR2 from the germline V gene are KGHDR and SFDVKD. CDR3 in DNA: TGTGCCACCAGCGGTGGCAATGAGCAGTTCTTC. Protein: CATSGGNEQFF.

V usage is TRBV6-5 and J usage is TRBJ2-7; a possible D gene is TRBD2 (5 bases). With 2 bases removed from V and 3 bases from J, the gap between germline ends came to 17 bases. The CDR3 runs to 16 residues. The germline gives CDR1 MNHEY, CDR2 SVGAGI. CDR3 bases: TGTGCCAGCAGTTACGGCGACTCAGAGGGCTTCTACGAGCAGTACTTC. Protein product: CASSYGDSEGFYEQYF.

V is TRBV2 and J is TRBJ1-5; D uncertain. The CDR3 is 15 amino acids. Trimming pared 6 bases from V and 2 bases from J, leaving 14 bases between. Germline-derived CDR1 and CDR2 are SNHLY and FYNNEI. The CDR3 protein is CASSRDVIGNQPQHF. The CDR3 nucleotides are TGTGCCAGCAGCAGAGACGTCATCGGCAATCAGCCCCAGCATTTT.